The clone carrying this T cell receptor beta chain was seen just once. Its antigen is undetermined. This CDR3 spans 13 amino acids. The V end was cut by 7 bases, the J end by 5 bases, with 15 bases between. CDR1 is MNHNS and CDR2 is SASEGT in the germline V gene. The sample is drawn from a study of Graves' ophthalmopathy and Graves' hyperthyroidism. General study results and limits: Ophthalmopathy progression predictions by the model showed about 75% specificity and 70.59% sensitivity.

Transcripts of RNA were the source for amplifying TCR beta CDR3 regions. A first-round RT-PCR used HTBI primers, followed by a second-round multiplex PCR. Using its own MiXCR run on the multiplex PCR reads, TCRdb lists one record per CDR3 protein. The sample has 300,000 to 400,000 distinct CDR3 sequences; about a sixth are singletons. The V gene is TRBV6-1, the J gene TRBJ2-7; D is uncertain. This clonotype originated in an adult man with Graves' ophthalmopathy. The specimen was peripheral blood. The CDR3 coding sequence is TGTGCCAGCAAACCAGGCCCGTCGGACGAGCAGTACTTC. This translates into CASKPGPSDEQYF.